This T cell receptor (beta chain) originates from a study of T cell responses to AZD1222 COVID-19 vaccine. The CDR3 contains 15 residues. Germline V gene data show CDR1 as MNHEY and CDR2 as SMNVEV (reference sequence). The germline V and J ends were trimmed by 2 bases and 4 bases, with 14 bases remaining between them. Only in-frame clones appear in the TCRdb table, and some are missing; sequencing was by immunoSEQ multiplex PCR. This sample carries about 79,000 clones, 80% to 90% of them seen once, and the ten largest clones take more than 25%. The V gene is TRBV27, the J gene TRBJ2-5, with D tentatively TRBD2 (7 bases). The TCR originated in an adult who received the AZD1222 COVID-19 vaccine. The source material was peripheral blood, sampled 28 days after the second AZD1222 dose. The CDR3 loop reads CASSLRGRAVETQYF. CDR3 coding DNA: TGTGCCAGCAGTTTAAGGGGGAGGGCCGTAGAGACCCAGTACTTC.